There are a few counts of the clone carrying this T cell receptor beta chain. Its antigen is currently unknown. The record originates from a study of T-cell memory formation after mild COVID-19. TCRdb re-analysed the 5' RACE reads in MiXCR, keeping a single row per CDR3 protein. The table lists hundreds of thousands of distinct CDR3 sequences, about 16% of them singletons. The CDR3 is 14 residues long. The V end lost 1 base, the J end lost 7 bases, and 8 bases lay between the germline ends. From germline, CDR1 is LGHNA and CDR2 YSLEER. Findings and caveats of the study: Cross-reactive memory seemingly joined, as some responding clones were found in pre-infection memory. Contracting CD4+ clones sat mainly in CM and EM; CD8+ in EMRA. A balance of CD4 and CD8 characterized clones contracting day 15 to 85, whereas later expanders leaned CD4+.

This sequence originates from a man between 18 and 35 years old who had mild COVID-19 (a few samples of this study predate the infection). Cell type and time point are not known. V is TRBV4-3 and J is TRBJ1-6; maybe TRBD1 (5 bases). Sequencing was done on a sample of PBMCs or a T cell subset sorted from them (not recorded which). The CDR3 region is CASSQVGGNSPLHF. CDR3 DNA: TGCGCCAGCAGCCAAGTTGGGGGGAATTCACCCCTCCACTTT.